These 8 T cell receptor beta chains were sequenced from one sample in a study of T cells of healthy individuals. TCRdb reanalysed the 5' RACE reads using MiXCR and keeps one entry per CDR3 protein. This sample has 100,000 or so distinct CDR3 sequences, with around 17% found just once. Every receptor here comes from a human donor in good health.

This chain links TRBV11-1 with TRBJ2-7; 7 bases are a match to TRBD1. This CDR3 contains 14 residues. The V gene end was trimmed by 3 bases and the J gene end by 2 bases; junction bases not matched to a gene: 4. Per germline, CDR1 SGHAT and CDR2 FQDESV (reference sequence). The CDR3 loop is CASSFPGQTYEQYF. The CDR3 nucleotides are TGTGCCAGCAGCTTTCCGGGACAGACCTACGAGCAGTACTTC.

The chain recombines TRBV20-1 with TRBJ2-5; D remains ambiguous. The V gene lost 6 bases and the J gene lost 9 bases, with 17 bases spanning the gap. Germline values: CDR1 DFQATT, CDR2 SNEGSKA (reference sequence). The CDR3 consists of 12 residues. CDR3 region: CSASDGTEAQYF. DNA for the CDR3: TGCAGTGCATCGGACGGAACTGAGGCCCAGTACTTC.

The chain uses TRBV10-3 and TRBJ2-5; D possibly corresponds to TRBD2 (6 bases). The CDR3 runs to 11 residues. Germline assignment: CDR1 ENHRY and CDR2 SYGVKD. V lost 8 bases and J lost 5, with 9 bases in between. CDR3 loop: CAIWGGETQYF. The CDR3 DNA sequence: TGTGCCATCTGGGGAGGCGAGACCCAGTACTTC.

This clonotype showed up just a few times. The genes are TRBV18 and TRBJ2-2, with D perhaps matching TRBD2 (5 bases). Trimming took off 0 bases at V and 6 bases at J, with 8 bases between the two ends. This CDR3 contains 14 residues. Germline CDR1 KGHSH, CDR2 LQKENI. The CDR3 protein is CASSPPRVPGELFF. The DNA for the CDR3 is TGTGCCAGCTCACCACCGCGGGTTCCCGGGGAGCTGTTTTTT.

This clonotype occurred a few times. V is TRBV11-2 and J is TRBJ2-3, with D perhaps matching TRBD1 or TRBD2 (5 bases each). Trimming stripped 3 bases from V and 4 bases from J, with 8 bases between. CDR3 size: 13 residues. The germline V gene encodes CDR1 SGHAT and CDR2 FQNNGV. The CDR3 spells CASSFGTADTQYF. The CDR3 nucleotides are TGTGCCAGCAGCTTCGGGACCGCAGATACGCAGTATTTT.

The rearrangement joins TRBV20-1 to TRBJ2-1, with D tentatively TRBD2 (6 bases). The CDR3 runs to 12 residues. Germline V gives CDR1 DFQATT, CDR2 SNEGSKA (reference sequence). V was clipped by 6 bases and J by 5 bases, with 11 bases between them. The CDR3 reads CSAEWTNNEQFF. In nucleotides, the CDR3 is TGCAGTGCGGAGTGGACTAACAATGAGCAGTTCTTC.

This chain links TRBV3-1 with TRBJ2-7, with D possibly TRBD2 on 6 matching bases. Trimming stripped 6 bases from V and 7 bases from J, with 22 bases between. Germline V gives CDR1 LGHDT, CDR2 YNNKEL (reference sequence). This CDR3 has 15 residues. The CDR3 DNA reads TGTGCCAGCAGGAGAACTCAAGGGACTCCCTCGGAGCAGTACTTC. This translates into CASRRTQGTPSEQYF.

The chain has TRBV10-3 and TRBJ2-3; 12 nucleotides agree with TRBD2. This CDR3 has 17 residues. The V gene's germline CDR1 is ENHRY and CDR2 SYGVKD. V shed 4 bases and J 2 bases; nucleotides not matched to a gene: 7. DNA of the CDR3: TGTGCCATCAGTGTAGGGGGACTAGCGGGTGTCACAGATACGCAGTATTTT. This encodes CAISVGGLAGVTDTQYF.